The T cell receptor beta chain under discussion was sequenced for a study of blood T cells in healthy people across ages. Study details: Template switching picked up about one barcoded beta molecule for each two T cells.

Through a sample-barcoded 5' primer and a J-beta primer mix, a second PCR was run for roughly 6 to 12 cycles. TCRdb recomputed calls from the 5' RACE reads with MiXCR, one row per CDR3 protein. This sample carries a few hundred thousand distinct CDR3 sequences, over 45% of them seen once, and the ten largest clones take under 60%. At least 6.5 million PBMCs were isolated per sample. This CDR3 comprises 16 residues. V lost 1 base and J lost 4, with 15 bases in between. The germline CDR1 and CDR2 sequences are SGHNT and YYREEE (reference sequence). V usage is TRBV5-4 and J usage is TRBJ2-1; possibly TRBD1 for D (6 bases). The clonotype was recovered from a man between 60 and 70 years old in good health. The sequenced sample consisted of blood. The CDR3 loop is CASSLFSGAAYNEQFF. The CDR3 region has the DNA TGTGCCAGCAGCTTGTTTTCAGGGGCGGCATACAATGAGCAGTTCTTC.